This T cell receptor (beta chain) was identified during a study of identical twins (dated by TCRdb to 2016 to 2017). General notes on the study: To test whether fetal clonotypes persist, this study deep-sequenced TCR alpha and beta repertoires from monozygotic twins, from unrelated adults of various ages, and from cord blood. Replicate twin experiments were performed at different times using different library preparation protocols to rule out contamination. The paper as a whole reports these results and caveats: Abundant cord blood beta clonotypes had fewer insertions, young adult naive repertoires showed a similar but weaker trend, and memory repertoires showed no such trend. Out-of-frame TCR alpha sharing in monozygotic twins was systematically underestimated by recombination models, whereas sharing between unrelated individuals was in agreement with the recombination models. Out-of-frame TCR alpha sequences shared between twins showed an excess of low generation-probability sequences compared with coincidental sharing between unrelated individuals. Invariant T cells such as MAIT and iNKT could partly confound zero-insertion analyses, though diverse VJ usage argued against this for most clonotypes. Because the same donors could not be followed over many years, conclusions were based on cross-sectional statistical analysis. In beta out-of-frame sequences, excess twin sharing was weaker, because having fewer shared sequences lowered the signal-to-noise ratio.

All donors were healthy Caucasians. V is cut back by 0 bases and J by 1 base, with 2 bases in the junction unmatched. Looking up the germline V gene yields CDR1 MGHDK and CDR2 SYGVNS. The CDR3 sequence holds 16 residues, the cysteine and phenylalanine included. Only the CDR3 DNA stays, 48 bases, in frame from base 1. The library was generated by 5' RACE. The listed sequencing device is Illumina HiSeq 2000. Template switching introduced a universal primer binding site; the final cDNA contained a unique molecular identifier, enabling accurate counting of TCR cDNA molecules. First-strand cDNA for TCR alpha and beta chains was synthesized from specific primers in the conserved constant-segment region. Each cDNA library was double barcoded, with a SMART-Mk sample barcode plus Illumina barcodes, to control for contamination. Two successive PCR steps introduced TruSeq adapter sequences along with Illumina sample barcodes. The TCR alpha and beta cDNA libraries were sequenced on the Illumina HiSeq platform using custom primers. Concerning the study's data processing: MiGEC processed the raw reads to extract unique molecular identifiers, while MiXCR was used to determine the CDR3 positions. For each individual, recombination models were inferred using an EM algorithm with the repgenHMM and IGoR tools. The analysis of shared clonotypes was done with the tcR package in R, with sharing normalized by the product of cloneset sizes. Out-of-frame nonproductive sequences were analyzed to study raw recombination free of thymic and clonal selection effects. TCRdb reworked the public reads: Q25 trimming with fastp, MiXCR clone assembly, productive beta chains retained. Here each entry gathers all rows of one CDR3 protein and keeps the most common genes and DNA. The V and J calls here are based on TCRdb, not the publication. Across this sample there are approximately 1.8 million distinct CDR3 sequences, with roughly a third seen only once. Under 0.35% of the sample is in the top ten clones.

This clonotype turned up a few times. Its cognate antigen has yet to be identified. Base qualities are missing; no much larger clone stands one base away. This TCR came from a newborn girl in good health. The chain couples TRBV25-1 to TRBJ1-4; 7 junctional bases match TRBD1. Material: cord blood. The CDR3 region reads CASSEYRQGTNEKLFF. The sequenced DNA: TGTGCCAGCAGTGAATATCGACAGGGAACTAATGAAAAACTGTTTTTT.